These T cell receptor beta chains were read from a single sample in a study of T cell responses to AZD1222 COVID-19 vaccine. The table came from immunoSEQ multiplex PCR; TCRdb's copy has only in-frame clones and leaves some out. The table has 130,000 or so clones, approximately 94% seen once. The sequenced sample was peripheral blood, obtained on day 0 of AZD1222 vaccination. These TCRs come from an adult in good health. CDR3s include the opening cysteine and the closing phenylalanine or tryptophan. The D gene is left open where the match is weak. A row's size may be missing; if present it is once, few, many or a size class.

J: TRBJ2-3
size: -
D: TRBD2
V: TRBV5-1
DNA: TGCGCCAGCAGCATGGGACTAGCGGGAGGGTACACAGATACGCAGTATTTT
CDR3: CASSMGLAGGYTDTQYF

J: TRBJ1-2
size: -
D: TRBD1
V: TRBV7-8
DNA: TGTGCCAGCAGCATAGGACAGGGATCATATGGCTACACCTTC
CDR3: CASSIGQGSYGYTF

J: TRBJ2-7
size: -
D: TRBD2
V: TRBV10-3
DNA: TGTGCCATCAGGGGGGGACTAGGACGGCCTGAGCAGTACTTC
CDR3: CAIRGGLGRPEQYF

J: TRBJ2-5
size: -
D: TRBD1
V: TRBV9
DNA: TGTGCCAGCAGCCCGAAGGCAGGGGGCGCGACCCAGTACTTC
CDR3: CASSPKAGGATQYF

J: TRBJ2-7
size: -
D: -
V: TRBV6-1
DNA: TGTGCCAGCAGTGAACGGTTTGGAGGCGAGCAGTACTTC
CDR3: CASSERFGGEQYF

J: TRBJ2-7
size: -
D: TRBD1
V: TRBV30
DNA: TGTGCCTGGATGGGACAGCCCTACGAGCAGTACTTC
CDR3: CAWMGQPYEQYF

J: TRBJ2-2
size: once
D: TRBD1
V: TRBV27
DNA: TGTGCCAGCAGTTTTTTTATGGGACAGGGATGGGAGAACACCGGGGAGCTGTTTTTT
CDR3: CASSFFMGQGWENTGELFF

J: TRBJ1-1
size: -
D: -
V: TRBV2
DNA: TGTGCCAGCAGTGGGGGCAACAGGGTTGAAGCTTTCTTT
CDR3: CASSGGNRVEAFF

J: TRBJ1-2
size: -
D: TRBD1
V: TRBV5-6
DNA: TGTGCCAGCAGCTCAGGGACAGGGGGCTATGGCTACACCTTC
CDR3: CASSSGTGGYGYTF

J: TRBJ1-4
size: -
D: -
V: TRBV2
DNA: TGTGCCAGCAGAGCAACAGGATCCGCCGTCGATGAAAAACTGTTTTTT
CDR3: CASRATGSAVDEKLFF

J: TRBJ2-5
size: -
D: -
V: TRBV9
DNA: TGTGCCAGCAGCGTAGGGGTGGTAGGGGGGGCCCAAGAGACCCAGTACTTC
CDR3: CASSVGVVGGAQETQYF

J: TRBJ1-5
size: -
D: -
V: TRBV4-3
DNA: TGCGCCAGCAGCCAAGACCTAGGGCAGCCCCAGCATTTT
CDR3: CASSQDLGQPQHF

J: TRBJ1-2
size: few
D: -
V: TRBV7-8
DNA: TGTGCCAGCAGCTTAGGGGCAGGTAGCTCGTATTATGGCTACACCTTC
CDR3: CASSLGAGSSYYGYTF

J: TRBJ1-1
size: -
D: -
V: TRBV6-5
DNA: TGTGCCAGCAGTTACTCGCTATCCATGAACACTGAAGCTTTCTTT
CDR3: CASSYSLSMNTEAFF

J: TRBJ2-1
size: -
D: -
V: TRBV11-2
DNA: TGTGCCAGCAGCCCCACAACAGGGAGTAATAATGAGCAGTTCTTC
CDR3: CASSPTTGSNNEQFF

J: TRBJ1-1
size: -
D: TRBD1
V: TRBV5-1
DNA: TGCGCCAGCAGCCCCTCATTGGACAGGGGCGCTGAAGCTTTCTTT
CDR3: CASSPSLDRGAEAFF

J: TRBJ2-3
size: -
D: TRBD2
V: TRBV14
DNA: TGTGCCAGCAGCCAGGGGGCTAGCGGGAGGACCTGGACGCAGTATTTT
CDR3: CASSQGASGRTWTQYF

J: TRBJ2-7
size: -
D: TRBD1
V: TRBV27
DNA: TGTGCCAGCAGCTGGCAAGGGGACAGGATAAACTACGAGCAGTACTTC
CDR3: CASSWQGDRINYEQYF

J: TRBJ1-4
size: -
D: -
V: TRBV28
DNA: TGTGCCAGCCTCCCCGGCGGTGTTGAAAAACTGTTTTTT
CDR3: CASLPGGVEKLFF

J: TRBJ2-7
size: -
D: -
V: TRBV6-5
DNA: TGTGCCAGCATCCTGACAGACTTCTACGAGCAGTACTTC
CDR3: CASILTDFYEQYF

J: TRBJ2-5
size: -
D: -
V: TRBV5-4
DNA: TGTGCCAGCAGCCTAACAGTCCAAGAGACCCAGTACTTC
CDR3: CASSLTVQETQYF

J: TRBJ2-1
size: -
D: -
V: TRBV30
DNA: TGTGCCTGGAGTGTACTGAGTGCCGTCTACAATGAGCAGTTCTTC
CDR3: CAWSVLSAVYNEQFF

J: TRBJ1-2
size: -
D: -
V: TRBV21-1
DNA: TGTGCCAGCATAGGGACCCCTCTCTACACCTTC
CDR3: CASIGTPLYTF

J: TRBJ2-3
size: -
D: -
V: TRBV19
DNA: TGTGCCAGTAGACAGGGGAGGTCCACAGATACGCAGTATTTT
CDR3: CASRQGRSTDTQYF

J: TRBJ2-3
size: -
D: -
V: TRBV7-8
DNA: TGTGCCACCCGCCCCCGGGAGACAGATACGCAGTATTTT
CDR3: CATRPRETDTQYF

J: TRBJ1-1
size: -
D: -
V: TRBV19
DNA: TGTGCCAGTATAAAAGGGGTCACTGAAGCTTTCTTT
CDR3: CASIKGVTEAFF

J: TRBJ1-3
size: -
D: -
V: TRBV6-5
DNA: TGTGCCAGCAGAGGGGGCTCTGGAAACACCATATATTTT
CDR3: CASRGGSGNTIYF

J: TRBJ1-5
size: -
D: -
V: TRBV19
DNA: TGTGCCAGTAGTACGAGTTGGGCTCAGCCCCAGCATTTT
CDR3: CASSTSWAQPQHF

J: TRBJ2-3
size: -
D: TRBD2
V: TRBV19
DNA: TGTGCCAGTCGGGGACTAGCGGGAGTCGGAGTGGGCACAGATACGCAGTATTTT
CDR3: CASRGLAGVGVGTDTQYF

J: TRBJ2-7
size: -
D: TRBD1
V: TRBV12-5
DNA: TGTGCTAGTGGTTTGGTACGGGGACAGGGGTACGAGCAGTACTTC
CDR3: CASGLVRGQGYEQYF

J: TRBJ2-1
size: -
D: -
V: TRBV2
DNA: TGTGCCAGCAGTGGTAGCCCACCCTACAATGAGCAGTTCTTC
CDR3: CASSGSPPYNEQFF

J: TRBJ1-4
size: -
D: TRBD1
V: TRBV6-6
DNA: TGTGCCAGTAGTCCTCAGCCGACAGGGGGTGAGACTAATGAAAAACTGTTTTTT
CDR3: CASSPQPTGGETNEKLFF

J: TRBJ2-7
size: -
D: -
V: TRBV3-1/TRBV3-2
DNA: TGTGCCAGCAGCCAAGATGAATACGGGGCTGACTCCTACGAGCAGTACTTC
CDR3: CASSQDEYGADSYEQYF

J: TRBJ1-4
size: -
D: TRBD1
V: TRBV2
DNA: TGTGCCAGCAGCCTCACATCGACAGGGCCTCGGGAAAAACTGTTTTTT
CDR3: CASSLTSTGPREKLFF

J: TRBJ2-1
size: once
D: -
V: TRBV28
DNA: TGTGCCAGCAGTGACTGGGACGGGAGATACAATGAGCAGTTCTTC
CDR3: CASSDWDGRYNEQFF

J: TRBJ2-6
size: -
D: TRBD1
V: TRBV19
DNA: TGTGCCAGTGGGCCGGGGACAGGGACGTCTGGGGCCAACGTCCTGACTTTC
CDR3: CASGPGTGTSGANVLTF

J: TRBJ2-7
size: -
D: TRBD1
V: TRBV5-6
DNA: TGTGCCAGCAGCTTCCGCGGGACAGGATTTGAGCAGTACTTC
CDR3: CASSFRGTGFEQYF

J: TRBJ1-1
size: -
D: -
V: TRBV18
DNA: TGTGCCAGCTCACCACCGTTGTGGGGGGCCACTGAAGCTTTCTTT
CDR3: CASSPPLWGATEAFF

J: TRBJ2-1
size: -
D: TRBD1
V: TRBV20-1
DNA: TGCAGTGCTAGTCCTCTCGAGACAGGGTACAATGAGCAGTTCTTC
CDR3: CSASPLETGYNEQFF

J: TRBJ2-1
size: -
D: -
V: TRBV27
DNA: TGTGCCAGCAGTTTTACGGTTGCTTATAATGAGCAGTTCTTC
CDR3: CASSFTVAYNEQFF

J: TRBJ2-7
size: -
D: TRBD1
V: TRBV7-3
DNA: TGTGCCAGCAGCTGGACAGGGGGTTACGAGCAGTACTTC
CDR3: CASSWTGGYEQYF

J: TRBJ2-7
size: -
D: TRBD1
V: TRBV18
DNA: TGTGCCAGCTCACAACCGGGACAGGGAGTCTACGAGCAGTACTTC
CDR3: CASSQPGQGVYEQYF

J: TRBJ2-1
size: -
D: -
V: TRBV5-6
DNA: TGTGCCAGCAGCTTGGGTGGGTCCACCTACAATGAGCAGTTCTTC
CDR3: CASSLGGSTYNEQFF

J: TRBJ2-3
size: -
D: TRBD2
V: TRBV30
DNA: TGTGCCTGGGGAATAGCGGGAGGCCGCACAGATACGCAGTATTTT
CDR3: CAWGIAGGRTDTQYF

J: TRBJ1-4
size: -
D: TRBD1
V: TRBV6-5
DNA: TGTGCCAGCAATTCACAGACAGGGCCGATTGAAAAACTGTTTTTT
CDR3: CASNSQTGPIEKLFF

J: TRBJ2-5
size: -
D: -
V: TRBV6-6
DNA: TGTGCCAGCAGTTCGACCGACGAGGGGGACCAGTACTTC
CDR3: CASSSTDEGDQYF